The clone carrying this TCR beta chain has just a few counts. Its target is not known. Then a second PCR, running roughly 7 to 11 cycles, was carried out with a sample-barcoded 5' primer and a J-beta primer mix. Unique molecular identifiers of 12 random nucleotides labeled each cDNA. TCRdb reprocessed the 5' RACE reads with MiXCR, giving one entry per CDR3 protein. The sample comprises approximately 790,000 distinct CDR3 sequences, around 68% of which are singletons, and around 30% rests with the top ten. Isolation of PBMCs gave at least 7 million cells per sample. The data belong to a study of blood T cells in healthy people across ages. Findings of the study overall: Fewer expanded clones and more diversity marked long-lived versus aged donors.

Looked up from germline, CDR1 is DFQATT and CDR2 is SNEGSKA (reference sequence). This CDR3 has 12 residues. Trimming pared 0 bases from V and 7 bases from J, leaving 10 bases between. The chain joins TRBV20-1 to TRBJ2-7; D tentatively reads TRBD1 or TRBD2 (5 bases each). The sample comprised blood. The TCR sequence derives from a man younger than 40 in good health. CDR3 amino acids: CSARDLGREQYF. CDR3 bases: TGCAGTGCTAGAGATTTGGGACGAGAGCAGTACTTC.